This TCR beta chain originates from a study of blood T cell repertoires in COVID-19. Whole-study context: Sources were T cells, B-cell-depleted T cells, or PBMCs; the material itself was cDNA or gDNA.

Germline assignment: CDR1 SGDLS and CDR2 YYNGEE. V trimming: 4 bases; J trimming: 4 bases; junction bases outside the gene matches: 10. The CDR3 is 15 residues long. Measured with immunoSEQ multiplex PCR; TCRdb has only the in-frame clones, and not every one. This table holds 200,000 to 250,000 clones, around 80% found once. J is TRBJ2-5 and V is TRBV9; TRBD2 aligns across 7 bases. Sequencing was performed on peripheral blood. This clonotype was sampled from a human donor in a cohort sampled during active COVID-19. The CDR3 loop is CASSTHRGDSETQYF. For the CDR3, the DNA is TGTGCCAGCAGCACCCATCGGGGGGACTCAGAGACCCAGTACTTC.